The clone carrying this T cell receptor (beta chain) was seen a single time. Its antigen is still unknown. This record comes from a study of cytotoxic CD8 clonotypes in ibrutinib-treated CLL. General study results and limits: In sustained-remission versus progressing patients, sampling times differed.

This table comes from immunoSEQ multiplex PCR, and its TCRdb copy is limited to in-frame clones, with some not included. Among 250,000 or so clones listed, 70% were seen once. The sample in question was PBMCs, obtained after 24 months of ibrutinib treatment. This TCR was sampled from a human donor with chronic lymphocytic leukemia.

DNA for the CDR3: TGTGCCAGCAGAGACACAGGGAGGGGGGATACGCAGTATTTT. It translates to CASRDTGRGDTQYF. This chain links TRBV6-1 with TRBJ2-3; perhaps TRBD2 as D (7 bases). This CDR3 contains 14 residues. Trimming removed 6 bases from V and 6 bases from J, with 16 bases in between. Germline V gene sequence: CDR1 MNHNS, CDR2 SASEGT.